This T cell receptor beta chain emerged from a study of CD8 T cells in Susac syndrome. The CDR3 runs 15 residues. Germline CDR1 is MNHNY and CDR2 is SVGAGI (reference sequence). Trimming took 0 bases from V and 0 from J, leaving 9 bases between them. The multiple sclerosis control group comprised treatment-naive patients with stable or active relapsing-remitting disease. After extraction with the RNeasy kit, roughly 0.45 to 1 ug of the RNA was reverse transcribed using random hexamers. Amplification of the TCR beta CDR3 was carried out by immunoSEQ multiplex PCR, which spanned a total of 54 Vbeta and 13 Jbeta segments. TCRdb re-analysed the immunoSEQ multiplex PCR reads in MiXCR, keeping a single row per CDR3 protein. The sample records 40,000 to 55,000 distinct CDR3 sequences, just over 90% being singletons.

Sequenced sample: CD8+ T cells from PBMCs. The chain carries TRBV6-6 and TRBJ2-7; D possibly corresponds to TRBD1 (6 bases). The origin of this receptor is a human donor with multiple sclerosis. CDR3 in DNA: TGTGCCAGCAGTTACTCTACAGGGAGCTCCTACGAGCAGTACTTC. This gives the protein CASSYSTGSSYEQYF.